These T cell receptor beta chains were read from a single sample in a study of shared clonotypes between healthy human individuals. The repertoire was sequenced with immunoSEQ multiplex PCR; TCRdb's copy has only in-frame clones and lacks some. Among around 990,000 clones, 77% were seen once, and the ten largest hold approximately 0.95%. The sample comprised memory CD4+ T cells from PBMCs. These receptors were obtained from a man between 18 and 29 years old in good health. Some clones in this sample may be carry-over from other donors' samples. The CDR3 runs from the conserved cysteine through the conserved F or W.

cdr3_aa v_call cdr3_length
CASSLAGQLNYGYTF TRBV7-2 15
CSGGWSYEQYF TRBV29-1 11
CASSWGTEAFF TRBV28 11
CASSLDYEQYF TRBV28 11
CAWSRADREAAEAFF TRBV30 15
CAWSPGKGYTF TRBV30 11
CASSPRGQGGNEQFF TRBV18 15
CASSLFGGTEAFF TRBV5-1 13
CASSDGQDPYNEQFF TRBV6-6 15
CASSSRASRGGTEAFF TRBV7-9 16
CASSLSSWSSYEQYF TRBV28 15
CASSLVGGGPPTDTQYF TRBV11-2 17
CASSAPPRTNTGELFF TRBV2 16
CASSLRPRYNEQFF TRBV28 14
CASRATGVRQEQYF TRBV19 14
CASRPGGHMNTEAFF TRBV6-1 15
CASSPRDLTNEQYF TRBV9 14
CASSSDAYQPQHF TRBV19 13
CASSPLLGPGQENYEQYF TRBV23-1 18
CASSLALGSEKLFF TRBV5-1 14
CASSWGQVATNEKLFF TRBV5-1 16
CASSLAAGGSNYEQYF TRBV5-1 16
CASSLSADTQYF TRBV28 12
CASSSQPGGPGNTIYF TRBV7-9 16
CASSNPGTAWGTEAFF TRBV28 16
CASSPRTSGSGYNEQFF TRBV7-3 17
CASSQGGQGGEKLFF TRBV4-3 15
CASSVVGGDTEAFF TRBV9 14
CASSLRGDLTDTQYF TRBV6-1 15
CASSFQGGNTEAFF TRBV11-3 14
CASSVQGSGYEQYF TRBV5-1 14
CATSERQGVGYEQYF TRBV15 15
CASSVGMAGDSYEQYF TRBV9 16
CASTRGGVGYGYTF TRBV6-6 14
CASSPESSYNEQFF TRBV4-2 14
CASSFAPGLQETQYF TRBV7-2 15
CASRHGRSMNTEAFF TRBV28 15
CASSPAGQGAYEQYF TRBV18 15
CASSLVESSGNTIYF TRBV5-1 15
CASSILGRGRDEQYF TRBV13 15
CASSLSGSRNTQYF TRBV11-2 14
CASSQVHYRGRVTYEQYF TRBV14 18
CASSFGRGGGKNIQYF TRBV28 16
CATSVVIDGGTDTQYF TRBV15 16
CASSFPGLAGGGELFF TRBV7-2 16
CASSFAGGFNTEAFF TRBV5-5 15
CASSYRRGAYEQYF TRBV7-2 14
CASTTGGGTGGYEQYF TRBV28 16
CASSLPLADQETQYF TRBV7-9 15
CAWSDTSHSYEQYF TRBV30 14
CASSDRGLGNVLTF TRBV6-1 14
CASSPPGTGIGEAFF TRBV5-1 15